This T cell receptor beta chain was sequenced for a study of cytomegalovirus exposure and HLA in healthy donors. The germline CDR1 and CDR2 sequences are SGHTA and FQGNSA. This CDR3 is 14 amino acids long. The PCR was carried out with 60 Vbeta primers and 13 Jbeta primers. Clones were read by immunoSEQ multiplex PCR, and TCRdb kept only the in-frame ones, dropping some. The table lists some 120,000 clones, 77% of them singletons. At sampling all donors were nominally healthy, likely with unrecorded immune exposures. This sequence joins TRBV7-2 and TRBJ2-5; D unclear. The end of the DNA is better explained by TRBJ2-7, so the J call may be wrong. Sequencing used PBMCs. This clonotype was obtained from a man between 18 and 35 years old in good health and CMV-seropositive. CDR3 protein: CASSSTPIDYEQYF. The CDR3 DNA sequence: TGTGCCAGCAGCTCGACCCCCATTGACTACGAGCAGTACTTC.